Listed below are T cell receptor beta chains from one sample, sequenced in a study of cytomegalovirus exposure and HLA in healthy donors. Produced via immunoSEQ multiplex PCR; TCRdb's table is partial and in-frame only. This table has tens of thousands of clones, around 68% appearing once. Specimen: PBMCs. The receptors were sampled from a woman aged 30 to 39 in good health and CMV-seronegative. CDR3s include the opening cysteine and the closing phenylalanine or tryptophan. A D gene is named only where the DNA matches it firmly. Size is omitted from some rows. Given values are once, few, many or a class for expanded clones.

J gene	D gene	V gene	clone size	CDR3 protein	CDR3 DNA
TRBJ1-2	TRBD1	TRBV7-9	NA	CASSRGTGGGYGYTF	TGTGCCAGCAGCCGAGGGACAGGGGGCGGGTATGGCTACACCTTC
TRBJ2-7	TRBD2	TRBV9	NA	CASSPSISGGEGDEQYF	TGTGCCAGCAGCCCCTCTATTTCCGGGGGGGAGGGCGACGAGCAGTACTTC
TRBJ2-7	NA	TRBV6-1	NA	CASSVTGEGPYEQYF	TGTGCCAGCAGTGTTACGGGGGAAGGTCCCTACGAGCAGTACTTC
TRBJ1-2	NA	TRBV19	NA	CASSDQGYGYTF	TGTGCCAGTAGTGATCAGGGATATGGCTACACCTTC
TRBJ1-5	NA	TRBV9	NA	CASSLTYMPNQPQHF	TGTGCCAGCAGCCTCACTTATATGCCCAATCAGCCCCAGCATTTT
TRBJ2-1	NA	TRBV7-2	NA	CARQAAPYNEQFF	TGTGCCCGTCAGGCCGCCCCCTACAATGAGCAGTTCTTC
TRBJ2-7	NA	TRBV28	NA	CASSFRVGRYEQYF	TGTGCCAGCAGTTTCAGGGTTGGACGCTACGAGCAGTACTTC
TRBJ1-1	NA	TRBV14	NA	CASSQAGMNTEAFF	TGTGCCAGCAGCCAAGCAGGGATGAACACTGAAGCTTTCTTT
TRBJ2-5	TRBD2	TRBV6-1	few	CASSEGTGLGGETQYF	TGTGCCAGCAGTGAAGGAACGGGACTCGGGGGGGAGACCCAGTACTTC
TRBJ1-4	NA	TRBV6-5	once	CASSYSEQPNEKLFF	TGTGCCAGCAGTTACTCGGAACAGCCTAATGAAAAACTGTTTTTT
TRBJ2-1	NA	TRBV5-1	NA	CASSRGAYNEQFF	TGCGCCAGCAGCCGAGGAGCCTACAATGAGCAGTTCTTC
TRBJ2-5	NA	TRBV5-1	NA	CASGQGSQETQYF	TGCGCCAGCGGTCAGGGCAGCCAAGAGACCCAGTACTTC
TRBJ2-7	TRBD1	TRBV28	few	CASSLPGQGDEQYF	TGTGCCAGCAGCTTGCCGGGACAGGGCGACGAGCAGTACTTC
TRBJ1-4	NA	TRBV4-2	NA	CASSQDSVSEEKLFF	TGTGCCAGCAGCCAAGATTCAGTATCCGAAGAAAAACTGTTTTTT
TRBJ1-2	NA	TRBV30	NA	CAWSSAGGNYGYTF	TGTGCCTGGAGTTCCGCGGGGGGTAACTATGGCTACACCTTC
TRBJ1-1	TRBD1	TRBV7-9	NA	CASSPNTGTGYTEAFF	TGTGCCAGCAGCCCCAACACCGGGACAGGGTACACTGAAGCTTTCTTT
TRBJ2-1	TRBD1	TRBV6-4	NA	CASSAQGDYNEQFF	TGTGCCAGCAGTGCTCAGGGGGACTACAATGAGCAGTTCTTC
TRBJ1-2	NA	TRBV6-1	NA	CASSNVLGGYTF	TGTGCCAGCAGTAATGTCCTGGGCGGCTACACCTTC
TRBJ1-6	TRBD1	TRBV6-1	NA	CASSWDRASPLHF	TGTGCCAGCTCCTGGGACAGGGCTTCACCCCTCCACTTT
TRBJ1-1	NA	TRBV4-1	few	CASSQGPGSNTEAFF	TGCGCCAGCAGCCAAGGACCAGGCAGTAACACTGAAGCTTTCTTT
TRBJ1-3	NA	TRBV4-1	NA	CASMDSLSGNTIYF	TGCGCCAGCATGGACAGCCTCTCTGGAAACACCATATATTTT
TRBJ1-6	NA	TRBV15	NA	CATSRDSVGGAGSLHF	TGTGCCACCAGCAGAGATAGTGTTGGGGGGGCGGGTTCCCTCCACTTT
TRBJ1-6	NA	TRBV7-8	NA	CASSSLTSSYNSPLHF	TGTGCCAGCAGCTCGCTAACTAGCTCCTATAATTCACCCCTCCACTTT
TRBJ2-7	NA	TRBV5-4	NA	CASSRREYGEQYF	TGTGCCAGCAGCAGGAGGGAGTACGGCGAGCAGTACTTC
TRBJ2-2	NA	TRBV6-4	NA	CASSEEGDTGELFF	TGTGCCAGCAGTGAGGAGGGCGACACCGGGGAGCTGTTTTTT
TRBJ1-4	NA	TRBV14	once	CASSQGAGDVEKLFF	TGTGCCAGCAGCCAGGGGGCGGGGGACGTTGAAAAACTGTTTTTT
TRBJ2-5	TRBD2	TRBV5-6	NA	CASSLQTSGVETQYF	TGTGCCAGCAGCTTGCAGACTAGCGGCGTAGAGACCCAGTACTTC
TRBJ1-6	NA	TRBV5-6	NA	CASSKTDNSPLHF	TGTGCCAGCAGCAAGACAGATAATTCACCCCTCCACTTT
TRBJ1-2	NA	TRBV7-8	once	CASSSEGVTLYGYTF	TGTGCCAGCAGCTCCGAAGGGGTTACCCTCTATGGCTACACCTTC